The table lists the clone carrying this TCR beta chain with a few counts. Its specificity is not known. Researchers ran the PCR with 60 Vbeta and 13 Jbeta primers. Original handling: In a later analysis, of around 85 million unique beta chains, roughly 10 million appeared in at least two donors. Sequenced by immunoSEQ multiplex PCR; TCRdb stores in-frame clones only, minus some. That table furnishes V, J and clone size, whereas the DNA furnished D and trimming. The table lists 100,000 to 120,000 clones, around 80% of them singletons, with 5% to 6.5% in the top ten. This sample stems from a study of cytomegalovirus exposure and HLA in healthy donors. Overall study results and limits: Most subjects had HLA-A and HLA-B alleles reportedly predicted accurately by TCR beta sequences.

Sequencing input: PBMCs. The TCR was taken from a man aged 18 to 29 in good health and CMV-seronegative.

Here the CDR3 DNA reads TGTGCCAGCAGCCCCCGCGCTAACACTGAAGCTTTCTTT. This codes for CASSPRANTEAFF. The chain carries TRBV11-1 and TRBJ1-1; D call uncertain. The length of the CDR3 is 13 residues. The germline gives CDR1 SGHAT, CDR2 FQDESV (reference sequence). V gave up 5 bases and J gave up 2 bases, with 9 bases separating them.